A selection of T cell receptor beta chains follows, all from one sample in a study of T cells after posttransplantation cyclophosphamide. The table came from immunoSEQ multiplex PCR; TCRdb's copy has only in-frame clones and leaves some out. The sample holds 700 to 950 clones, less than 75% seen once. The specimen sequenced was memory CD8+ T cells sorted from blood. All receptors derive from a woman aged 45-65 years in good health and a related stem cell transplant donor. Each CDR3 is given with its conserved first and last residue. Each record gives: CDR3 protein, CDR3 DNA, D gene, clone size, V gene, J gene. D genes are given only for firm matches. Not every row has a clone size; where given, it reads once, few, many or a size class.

CDR3aa: CASSLVGGVAGAKDTQYF; CDR3nt: TGTGCCAGCAGCTTAGTAGGAGGAGTAGCGGGAGCCAAAGATACGCAGTATTTT; d_gene: TRBD2; abundance: NA; v_gene: TRBV7-6; j_gene: TRBJ2-3
CDR3aa: CASSVRAGGRYNEQFF; CDR3nt: TGTGCCAGCAGCGTAAGAGCGGGAGGCAGGTACAATGAGCAGTTCTTC; d_gene: TRBD2; abundance: NA; v_gene: TRBV5-6; j_gene: TRBJ2-1
CDR3aa: CASRGGRGDSYEQYF; CDR3nt: TGTGCCAGCAGGGGGGGGCGGGGCGACTCCTACGAGCAGTACTTC; d_gene: NA; abundance: NA; v_gene: TRBV2; j_gene: TRBJ2-7
CDR3aa: CASSVTQGSAYSYEQYF; CDR3nt: TGTGCCAGCAGCGTTACTCAGGGGTCTGCTTACTCCTACGAGCAGTACTTC; d_gene: NA; abundance: NA; v_gene: TRBV7-2; j_gene: TRBJ2-7
CDR3aa: CARGGVGASGPQNQPQHF; CDR3nt: TGTGCCAGAGGGGGAGTGGGGGCTTCGGGTCCCCAAAATCAGCCCCAGCATTTT; d_gene: NA; abundance: few; v_gene: TRBV5-3; j_gene: TRBJ1-5
CDR3aa: CASYEAHTGELFF; CDR3nt: TGTGCCAGCTACGAGGCCCACACCGGGGAGCTGTTTTTT; d_gene: NA; abundance: NA; v_gene: TRBV27; j_gene: TRBJ2-2
CDR3aa: CASSNYYPSYNEQFF; CDR3nt: TGTGCCAGCTCGAATTACTACCCCTCCTACAATGAGCAGTTCTTC; d_gene: NA; abundance: NA; v_gene: TRBV27; j_gene: TRBJ2-1
CDR3aa: CASGRYGTGTPSRSGNTIYF; CDR3nt: TGTGCTAGTGGGAGATACGGGACAGGGACTCCATCCCGCTCTGGAAACACCATATATTTT; d_gene: TRBD1; abundance: few; v_gene: TRBV12-5; j_gene: TRBJ1-3
CDR3aa: CASSPGTRGETQYF; CDR3nt: TGTGCCAGCAGTCCCGGGACTAGGGGGGAGACCCAGTACTTC; d_gene: TRBD2; abundance: few; v_gene: TRBV7-8; j_gene: TRBJ2-5
CDR3aa: CASSSGGFAYGYTF; CDR3nt: TGTGCCAGCAGTTCCGGGGGATTCGCCTATGGCTACACCTTC; d_gene: NA; abundance: once; v_gene: TRBV27; j_gene: TRBJ1-2
CDR3aa: CATWTGGPYEQYF; CDR3nt: TGTGCCACATGGACAGGGGGGCCTTACGAGCAGTACTTC; d_gene: TRBD1; abundance: NA; v_gene: TRBV6-1; j_gene: TRBJ2-7
CDR3aa: CAWKGTSGANEQFF; CDR3nt: TGTGCCTGGAAGGGGACTAGCGGGGCGAATGAGCAGTTCTTC; d_gene: TRBD2; abundance: NA; v_gene: TRBV30; j_gene: TRBJ2-1
CDR3aa: CSALTVNTEAFF; CDR3nt: TGCAGCGCCCTGACAGTGAACACTGAAGCTTTCTTT; d_gene: NA; abundance: NA; v_gene: TRBV29-1; j_gene: TRBJ1-1
CDR3aa: CASSTGLAGVNEQFF; CDR3nt: TGTGCCAGCAGCACGGGACTAGCGGGAGTCAATGAGCAGTTCTTC; d_gene: TRBD2; abundance: NA; v_gene: TRBV13; j_gene: TRBJ2-1
CDR3aa: CASSTGQHTEAFF; CDR3nt: TGTGCCAGCAGCACTGGACAGCACACTGAAGCTTTCTTT; d_gene: NA; abundance: NA; v_gene: TRBV7-8; j_gene: TRBJ1-1
CDR3aa: CASSYGQEPGNTIYF; CDR3nt: TGTGCCAGCAGTTACGGACAAGAGCCTGGAAACACCATATATTTT; d_gene: NA; abundance: few; v_gene: TRBV6-5; j_gene: TRBJ1-3
CDR3aa: CASSPSGSTDTQYF; CDR3nt: TGTGCCAGCAGCCCCAGCGGTAGCACAGATACGCAGTATTTT; d_gene: NA; abundance: NA; v_gene: TRBV11-3; j_gene: TRBJ2-3
CDR3aa: CASSLVGALADEQFF; CDR3nt: TGTGCCAGCAGCTTAGTCGGGGCACTAGCGGATGAGCAGTTCTTC; d_gene: TRBD2; abundance: NA; v_gene: TRBV11-2; j_gene: TRBJ2-1
CDR3aa: CASSLLGGHEQFF; CDR3nt: TGCGCCAGCAGCCTCCTGGGGGGGCATGAGCAGTTCTTC; d_gene: NA; abundance: NA; v_gene: TRBV4-1; j_gene: TRBJ2-1
CDR3aa: CASSLQNSYEQYF; CDR3nt: TGTGCCAGCAGCTTACAGAACTCCTACGAGCAGTACTTC; d_gene: NA; abundance: NA; v_gene: TRBV7-9; j_gene: TRBJ2-7
CDR3aa: CASSEEDSHSYGYTF; CDR3nt: TGTGCCAGCAGTGAGGAGGACAGTCACTCCTATGGCTACACCTTC; d_gene: NA; abundance: NA; v_gene: TRBV6-4; j_gene: TRBJ1-2
CDR3aa: CASSLRRRGSYEQYF; CDR3nt: TGTGCCAGCAGCTTACGGCGTAGGGGGAGCTACGAGCAGTACTTC; d_gene: NA; abundance: once; v_gene: TRBV13; j_gene: TRBJ2-7
CDR3aa: CASSLVQHEQYF; CDR3nt: TGCGCCAGCAGCTTGGTACAGCACGAGCAGTACTTC; d_gene: NA; abundance: NA; v_gene: TRBV5-1; j_gene: TRBJ2-7
CDR3aa: CAWSVLGGQVYEQYF; CDR3nt: TGTGCCTGGAGTGTACTCGGGGGACAGGTCTACGAGCAGTACTTC; d_gene: TRBD1; abundance: NA; v_gene: TRBV30; j_gene: TRBJ2-7
CDR3aa: CASGALNIQYF; CDR3nt: TGTGCCAGCGGGGCCTTGAACATTCAGTACTTC; d_gene: NA; abundance: NA; v_gene: TRBV27; j_gene: TRBJ2-4
CDR3aa: CAWMELYRQGQNEQYF; CDR3nt: TGTGCCTGGATGGAATTGTACCGACAGGGCCAGAACGAGCAGTACTTC; d_gene: TRBD1; abundance: NA; v_gene: TRBV30; j_gene: TRBJ2-7
CDR3aa: CASSVEYTGSGGYTF; CDR3nt: TGTGCCAGCAGCGTAGAATACACAGGGTCCGGTGGCTACACCTTC; d_gene: NA; abundance: NA; v_gene: TRBV9; j_gene: TRBJ1-2
CDR3aa: CAWSVTLTDRVFTEAFF; CDR3nt: TGTGCCTGGAGTGTAACATTGACTGACAGGGTATTTACTGAAGCTTTCTTT; d_gene: TRBD1; abundance: NA; v_gene: TRBV30; j_gene: TRBJ1-1
CDR3aa: CASSVRGRFQETQYF; CDR3nt: TGTGCCAGCAGCGTAAGGGGGCGGTTCCAAGAGACCCAGTACTTC; d_gene: TRBD1; abundance: NA; v_gene: TRBV9; j_gene: TRBJ2-5
CDR3aa: CASRPPTGTYEQYF; CDR3nt: TGTGCCAGCAGACCCCCGACAGGTACCTACGAGCAGTACTTC; d_gene: NA; abundance: NA; v_gene: TRBV28; j_gene: TRBJ2-7
CDR3aa: CASRFNLYPISGDDREQYF; CDR3nt: TGTGCAAGTCGCTTCAATCTCTACCCCATATCGGGGGATGATCGCGAGCAGTACTTC; d_gene: NA; abundance: NA; v_gene: TRBV12-2; j_gene: TRBJ2-7
CDR3aa: CASSSPIGGTARGYTF; CDR3nt: TGTGCCAGCAGCAGCCCGATTGGGGGGACCGCTCGTGGCTACACCTTC; d_gene: NA; abundance: few; v_gene: TRBV28; j_gene: TRBJ1-2
CDR3aa: CASSLEVGVGNEQFF; CDR3nt: TGTGCCAGCAGCTTAGAGGTGGGAGTAGGTAATGAGCAGTTCTTC; d_gene: NA; abundance: NA; v_gene: TRBV11-3; j_gene: TRBJ2-1
CDR3aa: CASTPRAFEKLFF; CDR3nt: TGTGCCAGTACCCCGAGAGCCTTTGAAAAACTGTTTTTT; d_gene: NA; abundance: NA; v_gene: TRBV19; j_gene: TRBJ1-4
CDR3aa: CASSSQTGAYEQYF; CDR3nt: TGTGCCAGCAGCTCCCAGACAGGGGCCTACGAGCAGTACTTC; d_gene: TRBD1; abundance: NA; v_gene: TRBV9; j_gene: TRBJ2-7
CDR3aa: CASSLIVSGGRNEQFF; CDR3nt: TGTGCCAGCAGCTTAATAGTTAGCGGGGGAAGAAATGAGCAGTTCTTC; d_gene: TRBD2; abundance: NA; v_gene: TRBV7-3; j_gene: TRBJ2-1
CDR3aa: CASSYRGLGEKLFF; CDR3nt: TGTGCCAGCAGTTACAGGGGACTTGGGGAAAAACTGTTTTTT; d_gene: TRBD1; abundance: NA; v_gene: TRBV28; j_gene: TRBJ1-4
CDR3aa: CSVGGSEQFF; CDR3nt: TGCAGCGTCGGGGGGAGTGAGCAGTTCTTC; d_gene: TRBD2; abundance: NA; v_gene: TRBV29-1; j_gene: TRBJ2-1
CDR3aa: CASSIFGATNEQFF; CDR3nt: TGTGCCAGTAGTATTTTTGGAGCGACCAATGAGCAGTTCTTC; d_gene: NA; abundance: NA; v_gene: TRBV19; j_gene: TRBJ2-1
CDR3aa: CASSPGGDDTGELFF; CDR3nt: TGTGCCAGCAGTCCGGGGGGGGACGACACCGGGGAGCTGTTTTTT; d_gene: TRBD2; abundance: NA; v_gene: TRBV5-6; j_gene: TRBJ2-2
CDR3aa: CASRLPSGGVYEQYF; CDR3nt: TGTGCCAGCAGGTTGCCTAGCGGAGGGGTCTACGAGCAGTACTTC; d_gene: TRBD2; abundance: NA; v_gene: TRBV6-5; j_gene: TRBJ2-7